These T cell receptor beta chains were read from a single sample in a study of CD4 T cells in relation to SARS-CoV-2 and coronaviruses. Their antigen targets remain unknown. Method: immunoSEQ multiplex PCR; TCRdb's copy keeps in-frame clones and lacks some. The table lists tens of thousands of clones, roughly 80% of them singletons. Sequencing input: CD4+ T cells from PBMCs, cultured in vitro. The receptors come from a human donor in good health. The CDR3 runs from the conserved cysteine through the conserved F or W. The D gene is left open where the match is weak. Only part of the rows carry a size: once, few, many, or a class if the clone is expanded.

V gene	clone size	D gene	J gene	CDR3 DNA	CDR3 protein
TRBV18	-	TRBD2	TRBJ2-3	TGTGCCAGCTCACGCACTAGCGGGAGGAGCACAGATACGCAGTATTTT	CASSRTSGRSTDTQYF
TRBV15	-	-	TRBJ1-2	TGTGCCACCAGCAGAGCTAGGACTAAAACCTATGGCTACACCTTC	CATSRARTKTYGYTF
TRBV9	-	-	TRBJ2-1	TGTGCCAGCAGCGTAGGGACATTCTCCTCCTACAATGAGCAGTTCTTC	CASSVGTFSSYNEQFF
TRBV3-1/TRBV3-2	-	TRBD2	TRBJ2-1	TGTGCCAGCACCCCTTGGGGACTAGCGGGAGGACCGTTAAATGAGCAGTTCTTC	CASTPWGLAGGPLNEQFF
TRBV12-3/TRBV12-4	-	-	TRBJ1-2	TGTGCCAGCAGTTTAGCAGGGTATGGTGGCTACACCTTC	CASSLAGYGGYTF
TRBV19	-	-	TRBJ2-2	TGTGCCAGTATTCGTCTAGGGGACAACACCGGGGAGCTGTTTTTT	CASIRLGDNTGELFF
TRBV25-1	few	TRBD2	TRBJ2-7	TGTGCCAGCAGTGAAATGGGCGGGGGAAAGATATACGAGCAGTACTTC	CASSEMGGGKIYEQYF
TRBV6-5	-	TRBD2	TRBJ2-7	TGTGCCAGCAGACGCTGGGCGGGAGGGCTCAACGAGCAGTACTTC	CASRRWAGGLNEQYF
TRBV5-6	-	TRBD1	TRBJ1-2	TGTGCCAGCAGCTTTTCGGACAGGGCCAGTGGTTTC	CASSFSDRASGF
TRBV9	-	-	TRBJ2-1	TGTGCCAGCAGCAACCGACAGCATTACAATGAGCAGTTCTTC	CASSNRQHYNEQFF
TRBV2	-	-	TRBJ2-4	TGTGCCAGCAGTGATAGGGCCGATGGAAACATTCAGTACTTC	CASSDRADGNIQYF
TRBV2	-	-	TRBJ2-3	TGTGCCAGCAGTGTGGCTAGCTCTCGCACAGATACGCAGTATTTT	CASSVASSRTDTQYF
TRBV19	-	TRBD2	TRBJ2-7	TGTGCCACCACCGAGGGTGCGGCGGGAGGTGCCGCCCCGGAGTCCTACGAGCAGTACTTC	CATTEGAAGGAAPESYEQYF
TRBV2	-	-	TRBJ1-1	TGTGCCAGCAGTGAAGCGTACAGGAGAGCTTTCTTT	CASSEAYRRAFF